Described below is a single TCR beta chain sequence and its context. Antigen unknown. The sample is drawn from a study of T cell responses to AZD1222 COVID-19 vaccine. The method was immunoSEQ multiplex PCR; TCRdb's version includes in-frame clones alone and lacks a portion of them. The repertoire consists of around 200,000 clones, with 85% to 95% occurring once and the leading ten covering under 1.1%. Germline V gene lookup returns CDR1 LNHNV and CDR2 YYDKDF (reference sequence). Trimming removed 0 bases at V and 2 bases at J, with 9 bases between. The CDR3 covers 15 residues. Study-wide findings and caveats: Epitopes outside B.1.351 and B.1.1.7 mutated regions reportedly drew nearly half of spike TCRs.

The sample in question was peripheral blood, obtained 28 days after the second dose of the MenACWY control vaccine. The rearrangement joins TRBV15 to TRBJ2-3, with D unresolved. This clonotype was obtained from an adult who received the MenACWY meningococcal vaccine as a control. CDR3 DNA sequence: TGTGCCACCAGCAGAGATGTCAGTACCACAGATACGCAGTATTTT. Residues: CATSRDVSTTDTQYF.